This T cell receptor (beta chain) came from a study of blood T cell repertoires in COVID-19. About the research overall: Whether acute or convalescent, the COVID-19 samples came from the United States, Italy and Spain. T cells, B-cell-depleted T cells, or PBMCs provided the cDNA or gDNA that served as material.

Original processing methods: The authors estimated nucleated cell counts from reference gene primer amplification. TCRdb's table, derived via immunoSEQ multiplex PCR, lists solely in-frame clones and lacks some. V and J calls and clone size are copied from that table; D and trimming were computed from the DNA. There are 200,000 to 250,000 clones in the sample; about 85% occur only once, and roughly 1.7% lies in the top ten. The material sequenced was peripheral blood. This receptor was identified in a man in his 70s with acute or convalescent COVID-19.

CDR3 sequence: CASSWPGQGIEKLFF. The DNA for the CDR3 is TGTGCCAGCAGCTGGCCGGGACAAGGGATTGAAAAACTGTTTTTT. V is TRBV7-9 and J is TRBJ1-4; D is perhaps TRBD1 (6 bases). Germline CDR1 SEHNR, CDR2 FQNEAQ (reference sequence). The CDR3 consists of 15 residues. The ends were cut back, 4 bases at V and 7 bases at J, with 16 bases in the middle.